Included here is one T cell receptor beta chain sequence, with context. The germline gives CDR1 MDHEN, CDR2 SYDVKM. The CDR3 consists of 13 residues. The ends lost 8 bases at V and 3 bases at J; junction bases unmatched: 7. The sample is drawn from a study of technical replicates of blood from a handful of donors. This table comes from immunoSEQ multiplex PCR, and its TCRdb copy is limited to in-frame clones, with some not included. The sample has around 80,000 clones, 85% to 95% seen once. The material sequenced was T cells isolated from PBMCs. The sequence came from a human donor in good health. The V gene is TRBV28, the J gene TRBJ2-7; 7 bases are a match to TRBD1. The CDR3 loop reads CASAGTVDYEQYF. The CDR3 region has the DNA TGTGCCAGCGCTGGGACAGTCGACTACGAGCAGTACTTC.